This entry features one T cell receptor (beta chain) sequence. The CDR3 consists of 15 residues. CDR1 LGHNA and CDR2 YSLEER come from the germline V gene. V was pared by 1 base and J by 7 bases, with 11 bases between. Using its own MiXCR run on the RT-PCR reads, TCRdb lists one record per CDR3 protein. Among about 680,000 distinct CDR3 sequences listed, 12% to 15% were seen once. The receptor comes from a female donor in good health, serving as a healthy control. The chain combines TRBV4-3 with TRBJ1-6; D is perhaps TRBD1 (5 bases). Material for sequencing was memory CD4+ T cells from blood. DNA of the CDR3: TGCGCCAGCAGCCAAGTTGCGCGGGGGAATTCACCCCTCCACTTT. It is translated as CASSQVARGNSPLHF.